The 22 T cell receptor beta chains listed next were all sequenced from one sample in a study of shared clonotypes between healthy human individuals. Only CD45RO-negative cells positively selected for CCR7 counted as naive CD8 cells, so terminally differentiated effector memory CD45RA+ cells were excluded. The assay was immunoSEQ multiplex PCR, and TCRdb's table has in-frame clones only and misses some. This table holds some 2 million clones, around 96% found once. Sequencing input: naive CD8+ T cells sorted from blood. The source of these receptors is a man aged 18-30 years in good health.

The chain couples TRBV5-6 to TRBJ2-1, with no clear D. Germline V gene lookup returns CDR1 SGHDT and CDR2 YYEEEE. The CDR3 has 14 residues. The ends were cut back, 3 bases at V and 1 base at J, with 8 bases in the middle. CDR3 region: CASSSTVSYNEQFF. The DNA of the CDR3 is TGTGCCAGCAGCTCCACAGTTTCCTACAATGAGCAGTTCTTC.

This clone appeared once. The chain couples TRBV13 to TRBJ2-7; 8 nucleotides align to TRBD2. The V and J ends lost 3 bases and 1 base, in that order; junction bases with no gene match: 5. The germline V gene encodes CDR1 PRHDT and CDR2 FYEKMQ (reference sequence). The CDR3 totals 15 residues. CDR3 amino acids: CASSFSGTSSYEQYF. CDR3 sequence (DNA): TGTGCCAGCAGCTTCTCAGGGACTAGTTCCTACGAGCAGTACTTC.

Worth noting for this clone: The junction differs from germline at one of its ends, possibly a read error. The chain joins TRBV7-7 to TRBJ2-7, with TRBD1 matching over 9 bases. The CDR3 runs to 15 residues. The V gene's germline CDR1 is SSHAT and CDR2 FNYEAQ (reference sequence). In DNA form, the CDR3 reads TGTGCTAGCAGCCCGGGACAGGGTAATCTATACGAGCAGTACTTC. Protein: CASSPGQGNLYEQYF.

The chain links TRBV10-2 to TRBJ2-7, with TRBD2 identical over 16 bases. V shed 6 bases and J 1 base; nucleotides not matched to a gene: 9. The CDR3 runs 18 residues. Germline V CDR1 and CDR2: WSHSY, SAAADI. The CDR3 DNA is TGCGCCAGCAGGGGACTAGCGGGAGGGCAGGTCGGGTCCTACGAGCAGTACTTC. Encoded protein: CASRGLAGGQVGSYEQYF.

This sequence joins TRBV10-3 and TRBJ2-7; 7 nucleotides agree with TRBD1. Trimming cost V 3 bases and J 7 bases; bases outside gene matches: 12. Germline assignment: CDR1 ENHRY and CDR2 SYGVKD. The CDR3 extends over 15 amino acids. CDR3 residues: CAISESRGSAEEQYF. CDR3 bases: TGTGCCATCAGTGAAAGCAGGGGGAGTGCGGAGGAGCAGTACTTC.

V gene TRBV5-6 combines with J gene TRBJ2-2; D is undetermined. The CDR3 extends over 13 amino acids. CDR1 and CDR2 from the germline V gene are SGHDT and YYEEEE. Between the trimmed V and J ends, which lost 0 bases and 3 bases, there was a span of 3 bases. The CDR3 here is CASSLEDTGELFF. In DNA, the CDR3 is TGTGCCAGCAGCTTGGAGGACACCGGGGAGCTGTTTTTT.

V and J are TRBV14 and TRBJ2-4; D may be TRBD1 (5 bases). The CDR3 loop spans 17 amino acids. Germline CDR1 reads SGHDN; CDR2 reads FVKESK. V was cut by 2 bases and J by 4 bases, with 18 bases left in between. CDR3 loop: CASSQRSLVGPKNIQYF. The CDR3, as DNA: TGTGCCAGCAGCCAAAGATCCCTCGTGGGGCCTAAAAACATTCAGTACTTC.

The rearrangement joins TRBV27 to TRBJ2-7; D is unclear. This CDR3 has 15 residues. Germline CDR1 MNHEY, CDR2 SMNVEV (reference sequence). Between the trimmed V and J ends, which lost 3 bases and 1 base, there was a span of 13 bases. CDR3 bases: TGTGCCAGCAGTTTGACCGGGCCAAAGTCCTACGAGCAGTACTTC. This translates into CASSLTGPKSYEQYF.

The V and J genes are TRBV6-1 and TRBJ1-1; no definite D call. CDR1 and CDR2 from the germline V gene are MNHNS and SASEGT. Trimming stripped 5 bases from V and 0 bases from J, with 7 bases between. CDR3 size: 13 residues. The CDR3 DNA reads TGTGCCAGCAGTTCAGGTCTGAACACTGAAGCTTTCTTT. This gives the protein CASSSGLNTEAFF.

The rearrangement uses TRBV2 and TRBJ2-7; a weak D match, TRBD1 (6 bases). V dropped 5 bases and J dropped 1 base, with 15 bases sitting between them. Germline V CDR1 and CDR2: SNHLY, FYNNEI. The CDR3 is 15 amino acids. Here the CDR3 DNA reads TGTGCCAGCAGTCTAGATCAAGGGGGATCCTACGAGCAGTACTTC. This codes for CASSLDQGGSYEQYF.

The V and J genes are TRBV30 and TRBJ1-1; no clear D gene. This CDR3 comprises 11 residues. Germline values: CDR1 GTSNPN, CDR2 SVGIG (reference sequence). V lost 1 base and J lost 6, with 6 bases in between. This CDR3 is CAWSEAAEAFF. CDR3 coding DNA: TGTGCCTGGAGTGAGGCCGCTGAAGCTTTCTTT.

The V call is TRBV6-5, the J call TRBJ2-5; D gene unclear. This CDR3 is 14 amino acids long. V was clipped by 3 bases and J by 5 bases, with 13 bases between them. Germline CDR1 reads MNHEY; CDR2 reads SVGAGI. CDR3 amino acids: CASSYGRPPETQYF. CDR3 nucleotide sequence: TGTGCCAGCAGTTATGGCAGGCCCCCGGAGACCCAGTACTTC.

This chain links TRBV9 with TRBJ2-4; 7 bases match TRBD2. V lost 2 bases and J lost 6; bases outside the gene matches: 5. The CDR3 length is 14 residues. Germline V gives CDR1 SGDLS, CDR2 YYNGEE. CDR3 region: CASSVSGAGNIQYF. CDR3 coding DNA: TGTGCCAGCAGCGTGAGCGGGGCTGGAAACATTCAGTACTTC.

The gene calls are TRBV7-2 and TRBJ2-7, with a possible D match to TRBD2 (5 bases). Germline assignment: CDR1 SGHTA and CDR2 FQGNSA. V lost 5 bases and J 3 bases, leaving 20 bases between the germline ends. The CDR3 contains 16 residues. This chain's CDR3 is CASSRIFGEPYYEQYF. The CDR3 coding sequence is TGTGCCAGCAGCCGGATCTTTGGGGAGCCTTACTACGAGCAGTACTTC.

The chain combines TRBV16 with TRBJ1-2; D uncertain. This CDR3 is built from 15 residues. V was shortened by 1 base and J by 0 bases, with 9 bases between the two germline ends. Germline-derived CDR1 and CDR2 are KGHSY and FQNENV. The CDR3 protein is CASSQYVGANYGYTF. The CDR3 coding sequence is TGTGCCAGCAGCCAATACGTCGGAGCTAACTATGGCTACACCTTC.

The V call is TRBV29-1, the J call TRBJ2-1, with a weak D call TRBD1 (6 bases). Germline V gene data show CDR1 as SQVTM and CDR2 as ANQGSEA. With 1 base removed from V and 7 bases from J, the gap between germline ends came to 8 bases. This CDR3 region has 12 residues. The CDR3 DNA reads TGCAGCGTTGAAGTACAGGGTAATGAGCAGTTCTTC. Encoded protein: CSVEVQGNEQFF.

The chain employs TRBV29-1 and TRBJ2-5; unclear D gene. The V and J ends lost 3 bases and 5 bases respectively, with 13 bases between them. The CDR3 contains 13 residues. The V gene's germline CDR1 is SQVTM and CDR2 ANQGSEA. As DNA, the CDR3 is TGCAGCGTTGAGGTTCCCCTCGGGGAGACCCAGTACTTC. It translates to CSVEVPLGETQYF.

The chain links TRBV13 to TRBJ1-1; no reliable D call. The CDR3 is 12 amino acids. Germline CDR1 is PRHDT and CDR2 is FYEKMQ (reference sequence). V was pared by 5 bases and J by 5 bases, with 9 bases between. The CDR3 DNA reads TGTGCCAGCAGCGGCCAGAGGACTGAAGCTTTCTTT. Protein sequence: CASSGQRTEAFF.

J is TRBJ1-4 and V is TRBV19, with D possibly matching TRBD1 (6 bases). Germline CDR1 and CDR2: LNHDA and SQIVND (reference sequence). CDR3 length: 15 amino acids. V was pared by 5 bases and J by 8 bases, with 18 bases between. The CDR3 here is CASSHSPGEGEKLFF. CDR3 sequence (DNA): TGTGCCAGTAGTCACTCCCCAGGGGAAGGGGAAAAACTGTTTTTT.

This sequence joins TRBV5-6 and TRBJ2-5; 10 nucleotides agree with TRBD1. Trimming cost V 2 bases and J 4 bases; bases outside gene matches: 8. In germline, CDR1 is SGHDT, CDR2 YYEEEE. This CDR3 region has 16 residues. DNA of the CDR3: TGTGCCAGCAGCTTCTCTGGGACAGGGGTAATAGAGACCCAGTACTTC. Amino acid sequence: CASSFSGTGVIETQYF.

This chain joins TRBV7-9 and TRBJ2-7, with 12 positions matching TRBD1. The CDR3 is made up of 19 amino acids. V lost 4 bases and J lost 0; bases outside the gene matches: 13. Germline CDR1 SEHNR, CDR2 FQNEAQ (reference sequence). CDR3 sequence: CASSSLFGTGGLTSYEQYF. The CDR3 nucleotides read TGTGCCAGCAGCTCACTGTTCGGGACAGGGGGCCTAACCTCCTACGAGCAGTACTTC.

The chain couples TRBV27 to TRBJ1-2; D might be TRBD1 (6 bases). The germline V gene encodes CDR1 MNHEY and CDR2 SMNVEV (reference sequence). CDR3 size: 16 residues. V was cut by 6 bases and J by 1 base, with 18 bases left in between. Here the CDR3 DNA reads TGTGCCAGCAGAGGCCTGGACAGAAACCTTAACTATGGCTACACCTTC. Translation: CASRGLDRNLNYGYTF.